Below are 30 T cell receptor beta chains sequenced from a single sample in a study of a mutant IDH1 vaccine in newly diagnosed glioma. Time point: baseline, week 1 (first vaccination visit). Treatment reported: pre-vaccination baseline after standard-of-care therapy. This table comes from immunoSEQ multiplex PCR, and its TCRdb copy is limited to in-frame clones, with some not included. The repertoire holds some 70,000 clones, with around 74% as singletons. Sequenced material: PBMCs, taken from a glioma patient treated with radiotherapy, temozolomide or both. These receptors were taken from a man between 45 and 60 years old with glioma.

This clone was counted once. The rearrangement uses TRBV18 and TRBJ1-6, with 7 bases aligning to TRBD1. The CDR3 is 14 residues long. The germline gives CDR1 KGHSH, CDR2 LQKENI. The trim removed 3 bases at V and 5 bases at J, leaving 1 base unmatched. This CDR3 is CASSPRGDNSPLHF. The DNA for the CDR3 is TGTGCCAGCTCACCCAGGGGGGATAATTCACCCCTCCACTTT.

The chain is built from TRBV7-9 and TRBJ2-5; TRBD1 aligns across 11 bases. Germline values: CDR1 SEHNR, CDR2 FQNEAQ (reference sequence). The CDR3 spans 17 residues. V dropped 5 bases and J dropped 1; count of bases not matched to a gene: 9. The CDR3 region has the DNA TGTGCCAGCAGCACGGACAGGGGGCTACAGGGCCAAGAGACCCAGTACTTC. This sequence encodes CASSTDRGLQGQETQYF.

This chain uses TRBV5-1 with TRBJ2-2; TRBD2 matches at 12 bases. This CDR3 has 17 amino acids. Trimming took 2 bases from V and 0 from J; bases not matched to a gene: 2. CDR1 SGHRS and CDR2 YFSETQ come from the germline V gene. In nucleotides, the CDR3 is TGCGCCAGCAGCTTACTAGCGGGGGGAGCGAACACCGGGGAGCTGTTTTTT. Its protein product is CASSLLAGGANTGELFF. Full variable domain (remainder filled in from reference TRBV5-1 and TRBJ2-2): KAGVTQTPRYLIKTRGQQVTLSCSPISGHRSVSWYQQTPGQGLQFLFEYFSETQRNKGNFPGRFSGRQFSNSRSEMNVSTLELGDSALYLCASSLLAGGANTGELFFGEGSRLTVL.

CDR3 protein: CSVETGYTEAFF. The CDR3 DNA is TGCAGCGTTGAAACCGGGTACACTGAAGCTTTCTTT. The chain recombines TRBV29-1 with TRBJ1-1; D uncertain. Trimming left V 2 bases short and J 3 bases short, with 7 bases between. The CDR3 is 12 residues long. Germline V gene lookup returns CDR1 SQVTM and CDR2 ANQGSEA.

The CDR3 here is CASSRTGGQGEKLFF. The CDR3 DNA follows: TGTGCCAGCAGTCGGACAGGGGGTCAGGGTGAAAAACTGTTTTTT. The chain joins TRBV6-5 to TRBJ1-4; 10 bases fit TRBD1. The CDR3 totals 15 residues. V was clipped by 5 bases and J by 7 bases; unmatched bases: 7. CDR1 is MNHEY and CDR2 is SVGAGI in the germline V gene.

The chain employs TRBV11-2 and TRBJ2-1; 7 bases line up with TRBD2. Germline V gene data show CDR1 as SGHAT and CDR2 as FQNNGV. The trim removed 1 base at V and 6 bases at J, leaving 6 bases unmatched. The CDR3 contains 15 residues. CDR3 amino acids: CASSLGEGGLNEQFF. In nucleotides, the CDR3 is TGTGCCAGCAGCTTAGGGGAGGGCGGCCTCAATGAGCAGTTCTTC.

This clone came up a few times. The chain is built from TRBV7-8 and TRBJ1-5; D call uncertain. Germline CDR1 SGHVS, CDR2 FQNEAQ. V lost 1 base and J 3 bases, leaving 4 bases between the germline ends. The CDR3 totals 13 residues. CDR3 sequence reads: CASSLDPNQPQHF. CDR3 DNA sequence: TGTGCCAGCAGCTTAGATCCCAATCAGCCCCAGCATTTT.

The V and J genes are TRBV6-5 and TRBJ2-2, with D perhaps TRBD1 (5 bases). Germline V gives CDR1 MNHEY, CDR2 SVGAGI. CDR3 length: 14 amino acids. V lost 6 bases to trimming and J lost 1 base, with 9 bases between them. The chain's CDR3 is CASRTGQNTGELFF. The DNA of the CDR3 is TGTGCCAGCAGAACAGGTCAGAACACCGGGGAGCTGTTTTTT.

V gene TRBV19 combines with J gene TRBJ2-7, with TRBD2 matching 7 bases. After removal of 3 bases from V and 7 bases from J, the junction contained 12 bases not matched to a gene. This CDR3 contains 15 residues. CDR1 is LNHDA and CDR2 is SQIVND in the germline V gene (reference sequence). The CDR3 DNA reads TGTGCCAGTAGTATTCCGGCTAGCGGTCTGAGGGAGCAGTACTTC. It encodes CASSIPASGLREQYF.

V gene TRBV29-1 combines with J gene TRBJ1-2; no clear D gene. The CDR3 length is 11 residues. The V and J ends lost 6 bases and 8 bases respectively, with 13 bases between them. Germline CDR1 is SQVTM and CDR2 is ANQGSEA. The CDR3, as DNA: TGCAGCGTGGGAGATCCCCGAGGCTACACCTTC. Residues: CSVGDPRGYTF.

This clone was recorded a few times. V usage is TRBV14 and J usage is TRBJ2-2; no clear D. CDR1 and CDR2 (germline): SGHDN, FVKESK. The CDR3 extends over 16 amino acids. V was shortened by 4 bases and J by 5 bases, with 17 bases between the two germline ends. This CDR3 reads CASSPPIRIGTGELFF. CDR3 sequence (DNA): TGTGCCAGCAGCCCCCCGATCCGTATCGGAACCGGGGAGCTGTTTTTT.

This rearrangement joins TRBV27 to TRBJ2-1; D is unresolved. The length of the CDR3 is 12 residues. Germline CDR1 reads MNHEY; CDR2 reads SMNVEV (reference sequence). V lost 4 bases and J lost 5, with 6 bases in between. This CDR3 reads CASSSFNNEQFF. CDR3 nucleotide sequence: TGTGCCAGCAGTTCCTTCAACAATGAGCAGTTCTTC.

The V gene is TRBV6-1, the J gene TRBJ2-7, with TRBD1 identical over 11 bases. V lost 8 bases to trimming and J lost 3 bases; unmatched junction nucleotides: 0. Germline CDR1 MNHNS, CDR2 SASEGT. The CDR3 contains 12 residues. The CDR3 bases are TGTGCCAGCGGGACAGGGGGCTACGAGCAGTACTTC. Translation gives CASGTGGYEQYF.

The gene calls are TRBV7-2 and TRBJ2-7; D uncertain. Per germline, CDR1 SGHTA and CDR2 FQGNSA. Trimming took 4 bases from V and 2 from J, leaving 9 bases between them. This CDR3 region has 13 residues. The DNA of the CDR3 is TGTGCCAGCAGCTCTGACCGTCCCTACGAGCAGTACTTC. This encodes CASSSDRPYEQYF. Together with reference TRBV7-2 and TRBJ2-7, the CDR3 gives the full variable domain: GAGVSQSPSNKVTEKGKDVELRCDPISGHTALYWYRQSLGQGLEFLIYFQGNSAPDKSGLPSDRFSAERTGGSVSTLTIQRTQQEDSAVYLCASSSDRPYEQYFGPGTRLTVT.

The chain uses TRBV7-2 and TRBJ2-5; D is uncertain. The germline gives CDR1 SGHTA, CDR2 FQGNSA. V lost 5 bases to trimming and J lost 5 bases, with 9 bases between them. The CDR3 extends over 12 amino acids. DNA of the CDR3: TGTGCCAGCAGCCAGCAGTTTGAGACCCAGTACTTC. This sequence encodes CASSQQFETQYF.

A single count supports this clone. The chain has TRBV5-1 and TRBJ1-2; 8 positions agree with TRBD1. This CDR3 has 13 residues. V shed 4 bases and J 3 bases; nucleotides not matched to a gene: 2. CDR1 and CDR2 (germline): SGHRS, YFSETQ. The chain's CDR3 is CASSMGQDYGYTF. The CDR3 coding sequence is TGCGCCAGCAGCATGGGACAGGACTATGGCTACACCTTC.

This clone is categorized as large. The chain has TRBV6-1 and TRBJ2-7, with a weak D call TRBD1 (7 bases). This CDR3 spans 14 amino acids. CDR1 is MNHNS and CDR2 is SASEGT in the germline V gene. Trimming removed 1 base from V and 7 bases from J, with 14 bases in between. This CDR3 is CASSEGQGGEEQYF. DNA for the CDR3: TGTGCCAGCAGTGAAGGACAGGGAGGAGAGGAGCAGTACTTC.

This clone was seen a few times. The CDR3 region is CASRQGAEAFF. The CDR3 DNA sequence: TGTGCCAGCCGACAGGGAGCTGAAGCTTTCTTT. V usage is TRBV6-5 and J usage is TRBJ1-1; 7 bases fit TRBD1. The CDR3 consists of 11 residues. Trimming took 8 bases from V and 6 from J; bases not matched to a gene: 3. CDR1 and CDR2 from the germline V gene are MNHEY and SVGAGI.

This sequence joins TRBV27 and TRBJ2-3, with D perhaps TRBD2 (5 bases). This CDR3 spans 13 amino acids. Trimming cost V 9 bases and J 2 bases, with 12 bases left between them. The germline V gene has CDR1 MNHEY and CDR2 SMNVEV (reference sequence). The CDR3 sequence: CASSPRVTDTQYF. In nucleotides, the CDR3 is TGTGCCAGTTCTCCGAGGGTCACAGATACGCAGTATTTT.

This chain links TRBV9 with TRBJ2-5; perhaps TRBD1 as D (5 bases). Germline CDR1 and CDR2: SGDLS and YYNGEE. The CDR3 runs 16 residues. V lost 4 bases and J lost 0, with 16 bases in between. In DNA form, the CDR3 reads TGTGCCAGCAGCCCTCGTGCTCCAGGGCACCAAGAGACCCAGTACTTC. Protein: CASSPRAPGHQETQYF. Drawing the rest from reference TRBV9 and TRBJ2-5, the complete variable domain is DSGVTQTPKHLITATGQRVTLRCSPRSGDLSVYWYQQSLDQGLQFLIQYYNGEERAKGNILERFSAQQFPDLHSELNLSSLELGDSALYFCASSPRAPGHQETQYFGPGTRLLVL.

V usage is TRBV9 and J usage is TRBJ1-5; perhaps TRBD1 as D (6 bases). Trimming left V 4 bases short and J 0 bases short, with 11 bases between. CDR1 is SGDLS and CDR2 is YYNGEE in the germline V gene. The CDR3 totals 15 residues. This CDR3 is CASSRQAHSNQPQHF. The CDR3 DNA follows: TGTGCCAGCAGCAGACAGGCCCATAGCAATCAGCCCCAGCATTTT.

The genes are TRBV18 and TRBJ1-3, with 9 bases fitting TRBD1. Trimming took 1 base from V and 2 from J; bases not matched to a gene: 3. The V gene's germline CDR1 is KGHSH and CDR2 LQKENI. This CDR3 contains 16 residues. The CDR3 loop reads CASSPQGQGTGNTIYF. CDR3 nucleotide sequence: TGTGCCAGCTCACCACAAGGACAGGGGACTGGAAACACCATATATTTT.

V gene TRBV6-7 combines with J gene TRBJ2-1; 9 bases are shared with TRBD2. TRBV6-7 belongs to the ORF category, with a function that is uncertain. The CDR3 consists of 15 residues. With 2 bases clipped from V and 4 bases from J, the junction kept 3 bases outside the gene matches. The CDR3 nucleotides read TGTGCCAGCAGTTACCCCAGCGGGGGGTACAATGAGCAGTTCTTC. Protein sequence: CASSYPSGGYNEQFF.

The rearrangement joins TRBV4-1 to TRBJ2-1; 13 nucleotides line up with TRBD2. Germline values: CDR1 MGHRA, CDR2 YSYEKL. The CDR3 contains 16 residues. The J segment lost 8 bases and the V segment lost 5 bases, leaving 9 bases of the junction unmatched. This CDR3 is CASSSPGTSGVDEQFF. In DNA form, the CDR3 reads TGCGCCAGCAGCAGCCCCGGGACTAGCGGGGTGGATGAGCAGTTCTTC.

J is TRBJ1-5 and V is TRBV6-1; no clear D gene. Germline V gene sequence: CDR1 MNHNS, CDR2 SASEGT. V lost 1 base and J lost 4, with 8 bases in between. This CDR3 is built from 14 residues. CDR3 nucleotides: TGTGCCAGCAGTGAAGTGCACAATAATCAGCCCCAGCATTTT. Translating gives CASSEVHNNQPQHF.

Concerning this clone itself: Sequence at one end of the junction differs from germline and may be a read error. The chain joins TRBV7-8 to TRBJ1-2; D ambiguous. The CDR3 has 14 amino acids. The V gene's germline CDR1 is SGHVS and CDR2 FQNEAQ. CDR3 bases: TGTGCCAGCAGCGGAGGGCCCTCTATGGCTACACCCTCCTTC. It yields the protein CASSGGPSMATPSF.

The V gene is TRBV2, the J gene TRBJ1-5; weak D call: TRBD1 (5 bases). This CDR3 region has 15 residues. Germline CDR1 reads SNHLY; CDR2 reads FYNNEI. V was clipped by 11 bases and J by 0 bases, with 17 bases between them. The CDR3 protein is CASTLAGLSNQPQHF. The CDR3 DNA is TGTGCCTCCACATTGGCAGGGCTTAGCAATCAGCCCCAGCATTTT.

This rearrangement joins TRBV5-1 to TRBJ1-2; the match to TRBD1 covers 7 bases. The CDR3 is 15 amino acids. Looked up from germline, CDR1 is SGHRS and CDR2 is YFSETQ. V lost 0 bases to trimming and J lost 6 bases; unmatched junction nucleotides: 8. This chain's CDR3 is CASSLGQGPENGYTF. The CDR3 DNA reads as TGCGCCAGCAGCTTGGGACAGGGCCCCGAGAATGGCTACACCTTC.

The chain recombines TRBV30 with TRBJ2-7; possibly TRBD2 for D (6 bases). Trimming left V 5 bases short and J 3 bases short, with 14 bases between. Germline-derived CDR1 and CDR2 are GTSNPN and SVGIG (reference sequence). CDR3 length: 13 amino acids. As DNA, the CDR3 is TGTGCCTGGTCCATGAGCGGGTACTACGAGCAGTACTTC. This gives the protein CAWSMSGYYEQYF. The full variable domain, completed using reference TRBV30 and TRBJ2-7, is SQTIHQWPATLVQPVGSPLSLECTVEGTSNPNLYWYRQAAGRGLQLLFYSVGIGQISSEVPQNLSASRPQDRQFILSSKKLLLSDSGFYLCAWSMSGYYEQYFGPGTRLTVT.

J is TRBJ2-7 and V is TRBV5-1; 10 bases agree with TRBD1. The CDR3 consists of 14 residues. Germline loops: CDR1 SGHRS, CDR2 YFSETQ. Trimming removed 3 bases from V and 5 bases from J; junction bases left unmatched: 5. CDR3 region: CASSSGTGVDEQYF. The CDR3 nucleotides read TGCGCCAGCAGCTCCGGGACAGGGGTCGACGAGCAGTACTTC.